This TCR beta chain was captured in a study of memory CD4+ T cells and cytomegalovirus serostatus. Study-wide findings and caveats: Suggested: most of the CMV-linked TCR signature lies in CD4+ memory cells. 67 of 164 known CMV-associated TCRbeta sequences appeared in CD4+ memory. A US-trained random forest predicted CMV serostatus with median AUC around 0.91.

Repertoires were generated with immunoSEQ multiplex PCR, while TCRdb's copy carries only in-frame clones and drops some. The repertoire has about 67,000 clones, around 76% of them found once; the top ten carry about 4.8%. Single viable CD3+CD4+CD8-CD45RO+ cells were sorted as the memory CD4+ T cells. Donors' CMV status reflects serum IgG against pp150, pp28, p38, p52. A remark on this clone: The antigen is unknown.

The CDR3 loop spans 15 amino acids. The V and J ends lost 5 bases and 1 base, in that order; junction bases with no gene match: 2. From germline, CDR1 is SNHLY and CDR2 FYNNEI. Sequencing was performed on memory CD4+ T cells from blood. The chain is built from TRBV2 and TRBJ2-4; 10 bases are a match to TRBD2. The sequence derives from an adult in good health and CMV-seropositive. The CDR3 nucleotides read TGTGCCAGCAGTCTAGCGGGAGAGGCCAAAAACATTCAGTACTTC. The encoded protein is CASSLAGEAKNIQYF.